The source of this T cell receptor beta chain is a study of CD8 T cells in Susac syndrome. With random hexamers, reverse transcription was performed on about 0.45 to 1 ug of RNA. TCRdb processed the immunoSEQ multiplex PCR reads anew with MiXCR; each CDR3 protein has one entry. This table holds roughly 89,000 distinct CDR3 sequences, around 96% found once. The Susac syndrome patients fit the recently defined diagnostic criteria for definite or probable disease. The V and J ends lost 7 bases and 1 base respectively, with 13 bases between them. Germline lookup yields CDR1 SQVTM and CDR2 ANQGSEA. This CDR3 is 13 amino acids long.

The chain uses TRBV29-1 and TRBJ1-2; D might be TRBD1 (6 bases). Sequencing was carried out using CD8+ T cells from PBMCs. The sequence was collected from a human donor with Susac syndrome. CDR3 DNA sequence: TGCAGCGGCCAGACAGGCGGTAACTATGGCTACACCTTC. It codes for CSGQTGGNYGYTF. The full variable domain, with the rest looked up from reference TRBV29-1 and TRBJ1-2, is SAVISQKPSRDICQRGTSLTIQCQVDSQVTMMFWYRQQPGQSLTLIATANQGSEATYESGFVIDKFPISRPNLTFSTLTVSNMSPEDSSIYLCSGQTGGNYGYTFGSGTRLTVV.